This T cell receptor (beta chain) was recorded in a study of blood T cells in healthy people across ages. Turning to the study itself: Template switching recovered approximately one barcoded beta molecule for every two T cells.

The germline V and J ends were trimmed by 5 bases and 5 bases, with 12 bases remaining between them. This CDR3 comprises 13 residues. Germline V gene lookup returns CDR1 MNHEY and CDR2 SVGAGI. With a J-beta primer mix and a sample-barcoded 5' primer, a second PCR ran roughly 6 to 11 cycles. TCRdb independently ran MiXCR on the 5' RACE reads; one entry per CDR3 protein. The sample lists about 930,000 distinct CDR3 sequences; almost 30% were seen once. This clonotype was counted at least ten times. The same sample was also used in a study of T cells of mothers and their children. In that study: During the second PCR, the M1S primer introduced sample barcodes along with 2-4 random nucleotides.

The chain links TRBV6-5 to TRBJ2-5, with unresolved D. This sequence was found in a woman in her thirties or forties in good health. Sequencing used blood. The CDR3 bases are TGTGCCAGCAGTAGAAGACTTAGGGAGACCCAGTACTTC. It is translated as CASSRRLRETQYF.